The T cell receptor (beta chain) under discussion was sequenced for a study of memory B cells and T cells in multiple sclerosis (dated by TCRdb to the late 2010s). Turning to the overall study: TCR beta repertoires of autoproliferating peripheral T cells were compared with the TCR beta repertoires of brain lesion-infiltrating T cells in multiple sclerosis patients. TCR sequencing involved a couple of multiple sclerosis patients from whom brain lesions at autopsy or brain-infiltrating cells from biopsy were available.

Genomic DNA was extracted, and the immunoSEQ Platform was used to amplify TCRbeta CDR3 regions from that DNA. Multiplex PCR, high-throughput sequencing and a vendor bioinformatics pipeline were combined in the immunoSEQ assay. The paper's data handling went like this. Non-productive sequences and CDR3s shorter than 4 amino acids were removed, and clonotype frequencies were recalculated per sample. In immunoSEQ Analyzer 2.0, shared clonotypes were identified as those with identical CDR3 amino acid, V gene and J gene sequences. Repertoire overlap was normalized by dividing shared clonotype counts by the product of both clone-set sizes, scaled by 1000 into arbitrary units. The source is immuneACCESS, and TCRdb retained only in-frame sequences with V and J called. Part of the clones is not carried over; for the studies checked, unresolved V genes explain less than half of this, and the remainder is unexplained. Clone size and V and J calls were adopted from that table, with D and trimming inferred from the DNA. The sample table contains fewer than 9,000 clones; only one count was recorded for roughly 50% of them. Of the sample, 33% falls within the top ten clones.

CDR1 is given as SGHRS and CDR2 as YFSETQ, both from the germline V gene. V was cut back by 0 bases and J by 4 bases, leaving a gap of 10 bases between them. The CDR3 spans 14 residues, from the cysteine through the phenylalanine. Left in the record is the CDR3 DNA by itself, 42 bases read in frame from the first base. PBMCs were isolated by Ficoll density gradient centrifugation and cryopreserved before use. This clone was seen once. Its antigen remains undetermined. No base quality information exists; no much larger clone differs at one position. Broad study findings and their caveats: Because clone-set sizes differed between compartments, counts of shared clonotypes were influenced and normalization was required.

Sequenced: memory (CD45RO+) CD8+ T cells from blood. The intended sense of this specimen's cell subset or site label: CD45RO+ memory T cells sorted from peripheral blood. This TCR derives from a human donor with multiple sclerosis. The chain couples TRBV5-1 to TRBJ1-1; perhaps TRBD1 is the D gene, with 6 bases matching. In nucleotide form, the sequence is TGCGCCAGCAGCTTGGGAGGGGGGGCCACTGAAGCTTTCTTT. This codes for CASSLGGGATEAFF.